Sequencing of this TCR beta chain was carried out in a study of beta chain features in type 1 diabetes. Notes on the study in general: In all four CD4+ subsets, TCRB CDR3 length was significantly, moderately reduced in type 1 diabetes.

This clone turned up a few times. The antigen remains unidentified. In germline, CDR1 is MGHDK, CDR2 SYGVNS. The CDR3 has 14 amino acids. The V gene lost 4 bases and the J gene lost 1 base, with 11 bases spanning the gap. Expressed TCRB transcripts were sequenced, since all the RNA that had been isolated was reverse transcribed. Profiling relied on immunoSEQ multiplex PCR, and the TCRdb table lists in-frame clones only, not all of them. The sample has some 700,000 clones, about an eighth seen once. The source of this sequence is a man between 18 and 35 years old with type 1 diabetes. The specimen was naive CD4+ T cells from blood. This rearrangement joins TRBV25-1 to TRBJ2-7; weak D call: TRBD1 (5 bases). CDR3 amino acids: CASSGEQVSYEQYF. The DNA of the CDR3 is TGTGCCAGCAGTGGGGAACAGGTTTCCTACGAGCAGTACTTC.